This entry concerns a single TCR beta chain. Antigen unknown. Only in-frame clones appear in the TCRdb table, and some are missing; sequencing was by immunoSEQ multiplex PCR. The sample has 440,000 or so clones; 90% are singletons. This sample was taken from a study of Ad26.COV2.S vaccination and SARS-CoV-2 variants. Study context: Participants got Ad26.COV2.S intramuscularly, once or twice 56 days apart.

Per germline, CDR1 LNHDA and CDR2 SQIVND (reference sequence). The germline V and J ends were trimmed by 4 bases and 5 bases, with 17 bases remaining between them. CDR3 length equals 16 residues. Findings of the study overall: Vaccine recipients surpassed placebo recipients in spike-specific TCR breadth. Post-vaccination spike-specific CD8+ and CD4+ T cell responses reportedly had substantial breadth.

Documented treatment: some 20 received Ad26.COV2.S at low or high dose, single or two shots; about 5 received placebo; per-sample allocation not given. Samples came from day 63 after the first vaccine or placebo injection. An Ad26 vector carrying the Wuhan-strain SARS-CoV-2 spike served as the vaccine. The V call is TRBV19, the J call TRBJ2-2; TRBD2 is a possible D gene (6 bases). This specimen consisted of peripheral blood, obtained in a trial of Ad26.COV2.S vaccine versus placebo. The source is a person aged 18-60 years who received the Ad26.COV2.S COVID-19 vaccine or a placebo. Here the CDR3 reads CASSRGEGSGTGELFF. The CDR3 nucleotides are TGTGCCAGTAGTAGGGGGGAAGGGAGTGGGACCGGGGAGCTGTTTTTT.